The clone carrying this T cell receptor (beta chain) was seen just once. A much larger clonotype is one base distant, so this may be a read error. This specimen belongs to a study of molecular identifiers for immune sequencing clone quantification. Using its own MiXCR run on the PCR reads, TCRdb lists one record per CDR3 protein. The sample holds about 640,000 distinct CDR3 sequences; approximately 20% are singletons and the top ten take roughly 0.9%. Germline V gives CDR1 MNHEY, CDR2 SVGAGI. The CDR3 consists of 13 residues. The ends were cut back, 5 bases at V and 8 bases at J, with 13 bases in the middle.

This chain uses TRBV6-5 with TRBJ2-4; D possibly corresponds to TRBD2 (6 bases). Sequenced: naive CD8+ T cells from blood, with Jurkat cell RNA spiked in. Subset defined: FACS-sorted CD8+CD4-CCR7+CD45RA+ naive T cells. The sequence derives from a human donor in good health. Some libraries in this study had Jurkat cell RNA spiked in. The CDR3 DNA reads TGTGCCAGCAGTCTAGCGAGAATGGACATTCAGTACTTC. This sequence encodes CASSLARMDIQYF.